The sequence of this TCR beta chain was determined in a study of shared clonotypes between healthy human individuals. Across the study: Researchers drew samples from a couple of women and three men aged 18 to 49. The study's findings and limits: Limited genetic and exposure-history diversity came from having few donors. Investigators collected only blood, and repertoires in tissues likely differ.

An assay was performed, and its level was deep. Some clones are missing from TCRdb's copy, which holds only in-frame ones; the method was immunoSEQ multiplex PCR. The table shows 2,500,000 or so clones, with roughly 93% occurring only once. The CDR3 extends over 15 amino acids. The junction had 5 bases not matched to a gene; V was cut back by 3 bases and J by 2 bases. From germline, CDR1 is SGHAT and CDR2 FQNNGV. Worth noting for this clone: Its target is not known.

Specimen: naive CD4+ T cells from PBMCs. Subset of the sample: CD45RA+ positively selected. The J gene is TRBJ2-3, the V gene TRBV11-2; 7 bases line up with TRBD2. This sequence was found in a man aged 18 to 35 in good health. Some clones in this sample may be carry-over from other donors' samples. This chain's CDR3 is CASSFVGGTTDTQYF. As DNA, the CDR3 is TGTGCCAGCAGCTTTGTGGGAGGGACCACAGATACGCAGTATTTT. Full variable domain (rest looked up from reference TRBV11-2 and TRBJ2-3): EAGVAQSPRYKIIEKRQSVAFWCNPISGHATLYWYQQILGQGPKLLIQFQNNGVVDDSQLPKDRFSAERLKGVDSTLKIQPAKLEDSAVYLCASSFVGGTTDTQYFGPGTRLTVL.